The 24 T cell receptor beta chains given below trace back to one sample, sequenced in a study of PD-1 blockade in classical Hodgkin lymphoma. Regarding time point: newly diagnosed, previously untreated cHL patient sample. Data came from immunoSEQ multiplex PCR; TCRdb stores just in-frame clones and leaves some out. This table has fewer than 40,000 clones, approximately 94% appearing once. The sequenced sample consisted of peripheral blood mononuclear cells (PBMCs). The receptors shown here come from a human donor with classical Hodgkin lymphoma.

V and J are TRBV4-3 and TRBJ2-7, with 7 bases that match TRBD2. CDR1 is LGHNA and CDR2 is YSLEER in the germline V gene. Germline trimming cut 2 bases from V and 1 base from J; bases unmatched to any gene: 5. This CDR3 is 15 amino acids long. CDR3 sequence (DNA): TGCGCCAGCAGCCAACGGGCGGGAGCATCCTACGAGCAGTACTTC. This sequence encodes CASSQRAGASYEQYF.

The chain joins TRBV4-1 to TRBJ1-1; TRBD1 is a possible D gene (5 bases). V lost 1 base and J 11 bases, leaving 8 bases between the germline ends. Germline lookup yields CDR1 MGHRA and CDR2 YSYEKL. There are 11 residues in the CDR3. The CDR3 nucleotides are TGCGCCAGCAGCCAAGGCAGGGAGGCTTTCTTT. Translating it yields CASSQGREAFF.

This chain connects TRBV27 to TRBJ1-4; D remains ambiguous. Germline CDR1 is MNHEY and CDR2 is SMNVEV (reference sequence). V was trimmed by 6 bases and J by 10 bases, leaving 18 bases between them. The CDR3 covers 14 residues. For the CDR3, the DNA is TGTGCCAGCAGAAGGACTGCGGTGGGAGGAAAACTGTTTTTT. It encodes CASRRTAVGGKLFF.

In this sample, this clone turned up once. The rearrangement uses TRBV6-6 and TRBJ1-1; D gene ambiguous. This CDR3 comprises 14 residues. V dropped 2 bases and J dropped 3 bases, with 10 bases sitting between them. In germline, CDR1 is MNHNY, CDR2 SVGAGI (reference sequence). The CDR3 coding sequence is TGTGCCAGCAGTTACGAATGGGCAGACACTGAAGCTTTCTTT. It codes for CASSYEWADTEAFF.

The table lists this clone with a count of one. The CDR3 DNA reads TGTGCCAGCAGCTTGGAACTTACCAAAAACATTCAGTACTTC. Its translation: CASSLELTKNIQYF. The rearrangement uses TRBV5-6 and TRBJ2-4; no clear D. Germline V CDR1 and CDR2: SGHDT, YYEEEE. V shed 0 bases and J shed 2 bases, with 6 bases lying between them. This CDR3 is built from 14 residues.

V usage is TRBV5-1 and J usage is TRBJ1-2; D uncertain. CDR3 length: 14 residues. Germline lookup yields CDR1 SGHRS and CDR2 YFSETQ. V was pared by 7 bases and J by 1 base, with 14 bases between. The CDR3 protein is CASSLSPGNYGYTF. The CDR3 bases are TGCGCCAGCTCCCTTTCCCCGGGTAACTATGGCTACACCTTC. The whole variable domain, filled in from reference TRBV5-1 and TRBJ1-2, reads KAGVTQTPRYLIKTRGQQVTLSCSPISGHRSVSWYQQTPGQGLQFLFEYFSETQRNKGNFPGRFSGRQFSNSRSEMNVSTLELGDSALYLCASSLSPGNYGYTFGSGTRLTVV.

This chain joins TRBV2 and TRBJ2-5, with TRBD2 matching 7 bases. Trimming cost V 3 bases and J 4 bases; bases outside gene matches: 2. This CDR3 comprises 13 residues. The germline gives CDR1 SNHLY, CDR2 FYNNEI. CDR3 residues: CASSDGGRETQYF. The CDR3 nucleotides read TGTGCCAGCAGTGACGGGGGGAGAGAGACCCAGTACTTC.

This chain uses TRBV29-1 with TRBJ2-7; D is unresolved. CDR1 SQVTM and CDR2 ANQGSEA come from the germline V gene. The CDR3 is 12 amino acids. Trimming took 5 bases from V and 5 from J, leaving 13 bases between them. Here the CDR3 reads CSVLRATDEQYF. In DNA form, the CDR3 reads TGCAGCGTTTTAAGGGCTACGGACGAGCAGTACTTC.

The chain recombines TRBV29-1 with TRBJ1-1, with 7 bases identical to TRBD1. Germline CDR1 reads SQVTM; CDR2 reads ANQGSEA. The CDR3 sequence is 13 residues long. V shed 6 bases, J shed 5 bases, and the junction held 9 bases outside the gene matches. The DNA of the CDR3 is TGCAGCGTAATAAGGGACAGCGGGACTGAAGCTTTCTTT. Translated: CSVIRDSGTEAFF. The complete variable domain, with remaining parts taken from reference TRBV29-1 and TRBJ1-1, reads SAVISQKPSRDICQRGTSLTIQCQVDSQVTMMFWYRQQPGQSLTLIATANQGSEATYESGFVIDKFPISRPNLTFSTLTVSNMSPEDSSIYLCSVIRDSGTEAFFGQGTRLTVV.

The rearrangement links TRBV7-6 to TRBJ2-3; D is uncertain. The germline V gene has CDR1 SGHVS and CDR2 FNYEAQ. V lost 5 bases to trimming and J lost 0 bases, with 9 bases between them. The CDR3 extends over 14 amino acids. In DNA, the CDR3 is TGTGCCAGCAGCCCCTTGGGAAGCACAGATACGCAGTATTTT. Encoded protein: CASSPLGSTDTQYF.

The chain links TRBV7-9 to TRBJ2-1; D ambiguous. Germline CDR1 reads SEHNR; CDR2 reads FQNEAQ (reference sequence). The CDR3 runs 12 residues. The V end was cut by 5 bases, the J end by 5 bases, with 7 bases between. In DNA, the CDR3 is TGTGCCAGCAGCCCCCAGAACAATGAGCAGTTCTTC. This gives the protein CASSPQNNEQFF.

The chain recombines TRBV7-9 with TRBJ2-3; no reliable D call. Germline V gene sequence: CDR1 SEHNR, CDR2 FQNEAQ (reference sequence). The CDR3 is 16 amino acids. V was clipped by 5 bases and J by 0 bases, with 15 bases between them. The CDR3 DNA reads TGTGCCAGCAGCGAGTCTTCTGCGGCTAGCACAGATACGCAGTATTTT. It translates to CASSESSAASTDTQYF. The full variable domain, completed using reference TRBV7-9 and TRBJ2-3, is DTGVSQNPRHKITKRGQNVTFRCDPISEHNRLYWYRQTLGQGPEFLTYFQNEAQLEKSRLLSDRFSAERPKGSFSTLEIQRTEQGDSAMYLCASSESSAASTDTQYFGPGTRLTVL.

The CDR3 sequence is CASLGTEKNQPQHF. DNA of the CDR3: TGCGCCAGCCTCGGGACAGAGAAAAATCAGCCCCAGCATTTT. The gene calls are TRBV10-2 and TRBJ1-5, with 7 bases lining up with TRBD1. The V gene end was trimmed by 8 bases and the J gene end by 4 bases; junction bases not matched to a gene: 8. CDR3 size: 14 residues. Germline V gene sequence: CDR1 WSHSY, CDR2 SAAADI.

The chain recombines TRBV6-5 with TRBJ2-1; 8 bases match TRBD2. Trimming at V came to 2 bases and at J to 3 bases, leaving 6 bases not matched to a gene. Germline loops: CDR1 MNHEY, CDR2 SVGAGI. The CDR3 runs 16 residues. CDR3 protein: CASSYRTGGIYNEQFF. The CDR3 DNA follows: TGTGCCAGCAGTTACCGAACGGGAGGGATCTACAATGAGCAGTTCTTC.

This rearrangement joins TRBV20-1 to TRBJ2-1; perhaps TRBD2 as D (7 bases). Germline CDR1 reads DFQATT; CDR2 reads SNEGSKA (reference sequence). Trimming removed 7 bases at V and 9 bases at J, with 13 bases between. The CDR3 spans 11 residues. In nucleotides, the CDR3 is TGCAGTGTAGGGGGAGGGGCTGAGCAGTTCTTC. Amino acids: CSVGGGAEQFF.

The gene calls are TRBV7-2 and TRBJ1-1, with D possibly being TRBD1 (5 bases). The V gene's germline CDR1 is SGHTA and CDR2 FQGNSA. Trimming removed 5 bases at V and 1 base at J, with 8 bases between. This CDR3 comprises 13 residues. The CDR3 reads CASSGGRNTEAFF. In DNA, the CDR3 is TGTGCCAGCAGCGGGGGACGGAACACTGAAGCTTTCTTT.

The chain is built from TRBV7-9 and TRBJ2-7; 9 bases match TRBD1. The CDR3 contains 15 residues. Trimming removed 5 bases from V and 5 bases from J; junction bases left unmatched: 10. From germline, CDR1 is SEHNR and CDR2 FQNEAQ (reference sequence). In DNA form, the CDR3 reads TGTGCCAGCAGCAGAACCGGGACAGGGTCCGACGAGCAGTACTTC. Translating it yields CASSRTGTGSDEQYF.

This rearrangement joins TRBV11-2 to TRBJ2-1; perhaps TRBD2 as D (6 bases). Germline-derived CDR1 and CDR2 are SGHAT and FQNNGV. There are 15 residues in the CDR3. The V and J ends lost 2 bases and 4 bases respectively, with 12 bases between them. The CDR3 sequence: CASSLRLANYNEQFF. CDR3 DNA: TGTGCCAGCAGCTTACGGCTAGCGAATTACAATGAGCAGTTCTTC.

This clone has a single count. The V call is TRBV28, the J call TRBJ1-3, with D unclear. There are 11 residues in the CDR3. CDR1 and CDR2 (germline): MDHEN, SYDVKM. V lost 7 bases and J lost 10, with 11 bases in between. This CDR3 reads CASTPGSTIYF. CDR3 in DNA: TGTGCCAGCACCCCGGGGTCGACCATATATTTT.

The V gene is TRBV5-4, the J gene TRBJ2-1, with 12 nucleotides matching TRBD2. This CDR3 comprises 13 residues. Germline CDR1 and CDR2: SGHNT and YYREEE (reference sequence). With V trimmed by 8 bases and J by 6 bases, 3 bases remained unmatched. The DNA of the CDR3 is TGTGCCAGTTCGACTAGCGGGAGCAATGAGCAGTTCTTC. Residues: CASSTSGSNEQFF.

The CDR3 nucleotides read TGCGCCAGCAGCCGAAGACTGGGACAAGAGACCCAGTACTTC. This encodes CASSRRLGQETQYF. V and J are TRBV4-3 and TRBJ2-5; D remains unclear. Trimming left V 4 bases short and J 2 bases short, with 11 bases between. Germline lookup yields CDR1 LGHNA and CDR2 YSLEER. The CDR3 contains 14 residues.

The chain carries TRBV2 and TRBJ2-7; D might be TRBD1 (6 bases). The length of the CDR3 is 15 residues. CDR1 is SNHLY, CDR2 FYNNEI, per germline. Between the trimmed V and J ends, which lost 3 bases and 0 bases, there was a span of 12 bases. CDR3 sequence (DNA): TGTGCCAGCAGTGAGGTTCAGGGGAGCTCCTACGAGCAGTACTTC. Translating it yields CASSEVQGSSYEQYF. Using reference TRBV2 and TRBJ2-7 for the parts outside the CDR3, the full variable domain is EPEVTQTPSHQVTQMGQEVILRCVPISNHLYFYWYRQILGQKVEFLVSFYNNEISEKSEIFDDQFSVERPDGSNFTLKIRSTKLEDSAMYFCASSEVQGSSYEQYFGPGTRLTVT.

The chain combines TRBV5-1 with TRBJ2-3, with D unclear. Trimming took off 0 bases at V and 0 bases at J, with 8 bases between the two ends. Germline CDR1 and CDR2: SGHRS and YFSETQ. The CDR3 loop spans 15 amino acids. The CDR3 region is CASSLAVGSTDTQYF. CDR3 bases: TGCGCCAGCAGCTTGGCCGTCGGGAGCACAGATACGCAGTATTTT.

Only one count was recorded for this clone. The chain has TRBV7-9 and TRBJ1-2; no definite D call. Deletions cut 2 bases from V and 6 bases from J, with 10 bases between. The germline V gene encodes CDR1 SEHNR and CDR2 FQNEAQ (reference sequence). This CDR3 comprises 13 residues. The CDR3 nucleotides are TGTGCCAGCAGCTTACTCTTACGGGATGGCTACACCTTC. Translated, it gives CASSLLLRDGYTF.